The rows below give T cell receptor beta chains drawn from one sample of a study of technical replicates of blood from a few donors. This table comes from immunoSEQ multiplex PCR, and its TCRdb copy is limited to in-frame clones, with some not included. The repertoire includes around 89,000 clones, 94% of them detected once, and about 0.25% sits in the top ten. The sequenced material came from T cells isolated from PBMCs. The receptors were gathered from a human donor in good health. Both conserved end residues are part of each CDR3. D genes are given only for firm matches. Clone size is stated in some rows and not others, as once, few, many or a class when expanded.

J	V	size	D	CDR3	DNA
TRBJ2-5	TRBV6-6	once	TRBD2	CASSSTSKETQYF	TGTGCCAGCAGTTCGACTAGCAAAGAGACCCAGTACTTC
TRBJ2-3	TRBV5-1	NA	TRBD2	CASSGSIAGATDTQYF	TGCGCCAGCAGCGGATCCATAGCGGGAGCAACAGATACGCAGTATTTT
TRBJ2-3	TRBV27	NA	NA	CASSLFRSTDTQYF	TGTGCCAGCAGTTTATTTCGGAGCACAGATACGCAGTATTTT
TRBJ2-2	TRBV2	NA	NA	CASSVAREYTGELFF	TGTGCCAGCAGTGTAGCGCGAGAATACACCGGGGAGCTGTTTTTT
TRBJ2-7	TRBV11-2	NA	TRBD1	CASSLETGTYEQYF	TGTGCCAGCAGCTTAGAGACAGGGACCTACGAGCAGTACTTC
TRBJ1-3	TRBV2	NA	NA	CASTQAAGGNTIYF	TGTGCCAGCACTCAGGCCGCGGGGGGAAACACCATATATTTT
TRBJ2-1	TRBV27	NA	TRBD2	CAGSGTSGRFSEQFF	TGTGCCGGGTCCGGGACTAGCGGGAGATTTAGTGAGCAGTTCTTC
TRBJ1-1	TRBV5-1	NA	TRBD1	CASSLNRQGITEAFF	TGCGCCAGCAGCTTGAATCGACAGGGGATCACTGAAGCTTTCTTT
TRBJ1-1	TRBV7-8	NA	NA	CASSDLRGLNTEAFF	TGTGCCAGCAGCGACTTACGCGGCCTTAACACTGAAGCTTTCTTT
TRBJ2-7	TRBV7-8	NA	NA	CASSLAVEYANYEQYF	TGTGCCAGCAGCTTAGCGGTGGAGTACGCCAACTACGAGCAGTACTTC
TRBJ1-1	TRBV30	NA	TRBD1	CAVLRDRGPLAFF	TGTGCTGTACTCCGGGACAGGGGCCCTTTAGCTTTCTTT
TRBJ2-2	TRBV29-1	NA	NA	CSVDWGDTGELFF	TGCAGCGTGGACTGGGGGGACACCGGGGAGCTGTTTTTT
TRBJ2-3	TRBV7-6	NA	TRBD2	CASSPTTRGDSTDTQYF	TGTGCCAGCAGCCCAACCACACGGGGGGATAGCACAGATACGCAGTATTTT
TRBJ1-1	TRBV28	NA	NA	CASSLPGALTEAFF	TGTGCCAGCAGTTTGCCAGGGGCGCTTACTGAAGCTTTCTTT
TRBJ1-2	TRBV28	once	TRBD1	CAIRITGVRENGAYGYTF	TGTGCCATCAGAATAACAGGGGTGAGGGAAAATGGTGCCTATGGCTACACCTTC
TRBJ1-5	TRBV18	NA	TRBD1	CASSPGQGWNNQPQHF	TGTGCCAGCTCGCCGGGACAGGGGTGGAACAATCAGCCCCAGCATTTT
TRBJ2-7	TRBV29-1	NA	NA	CSVGGANYEQYF	TGCAGCGTTGGTGGGGCGAACTACGAGCAGTACTTC
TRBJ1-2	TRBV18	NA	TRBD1	CASSPPSGQGTQNYGYTF	TGTGCCAGCTCACCACCGTCGGGACAGGGGACCCAAAACTATGGCTACACCTTC
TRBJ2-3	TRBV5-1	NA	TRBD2	CASRGGTSGGTDTQYF	TGCGCCAGCAGAGGGGGGACTAGCGGGGGCACAGATACGCAGTATTTT
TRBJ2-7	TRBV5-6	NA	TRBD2	CASSFTGGSYEQYF	TGTGCCAGCAGCTTTACGGGGGGTTCCTACGAGCAGTACTTC
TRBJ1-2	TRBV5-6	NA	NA	CASSRGYGYTF	TGTGCCAGCAGCCGGGGCTATGGCTACACCTTC
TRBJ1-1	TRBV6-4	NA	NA	CASSSLEIGHHPPKSEAFF	TGTGCCAGCAGCTCTTTGGAAATAGGACACCATCCTCCGAAGTCTGAAGCTTTCTTT
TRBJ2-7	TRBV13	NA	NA	CARRGSYEQYF	TGTGCCCGCCGGGGCTCCTACGAGCAGTACTTC
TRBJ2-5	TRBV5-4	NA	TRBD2	CASSLAGPEETQYF	TGTGCCAGCAGCTTAGCGGGGCCGGAAGAGACCCAGTACTTC
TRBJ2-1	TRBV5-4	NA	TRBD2	CASSRKLGFSGNYNEQFF	TGTGCCAGCAGCCGAAAATTGGGGTTTAGCGGGAATTACAATGAGCAGTTCTTC
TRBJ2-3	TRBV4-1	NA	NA	CASSQIPEDTQYF	TGCGCCAGCAGCCAAATCCCCGAGGATACGCAGTATTTT
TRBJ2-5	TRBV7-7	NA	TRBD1	CASSLVAGGETQYF	TGTGCTAGCAGCTTAGTCGCAGGGGGAGAGACCCAGTACTTC